Following are 10 T cell receptor beta chains from one sample sequenced in a study of T cells in localized non-small cell lung cancer. The data were produced by immunoSEQ multiplex PCR, yet TCRdb's version contains in-frame clones alone and is incomplete. This sample has 7,500 to 10,000 clones, with around 91% found just once. Sequenced material: peripheral blood, taken before any cancer treatment. Every receptor here comes from a male donor older than 55 with stage III squamous cell lung carcinoma.

J is TRBJ2-2 and V is TRBV5-1; D tentatively fits TRBD1 or TRBD2 (6 bases each). This CDR3 has 14 amino acids. V was trimmed by 4 bases and J by 3 bases, leaving 10 bases between them. The germline gives CDR1 SGHRS, CDR2 YFSETQ. Written as DNA, the CDR3 is TGCGCCAGCAGCCGGGGGCTAGACACCGGGGAGCTGTTTTTT. This translates into CASSRGLDTGELFF.

On this clone: This likely came from a read error, as a far larger clone is one base away. The genes are TRBV7-6 and TRBJ1-2; TRBD1 agrees at 7 bases. The CDR3 covers 14 residues. Germline assignment: CDR1 SGHVS and CDR2 FNYEAQ. The CDR3 here is CASSLEGTAYDYTF. CDR3 bases: TGTGCCAGCAGTTTAGAGGGGACAGCCTATGACTACACCTTC.

V gene TRBV28 combines with J gene TRBJ1-2; D unresolved. In germline, CDR1 is MDHEN, CDR2 SYDVKM. The CDR3 extends over 12 amino acids. V was clipped by 3 bases and J by 3 bases, with 5 bases between them. CDR3 residues: CASSLEHYGYTF. The CDR3 DNA is TGTGCCAGCAGTTTGGAACACTATGGCTACACCTTC.

This rearrangement joins TRBV2 to TRBJ1-2; 8 nucleotides agree with TRBD1. The CDR3 consists of 11 residues. V dropped 5 bases and J dropped 8; count of bases not matched to a gene: 1. Germline V CDR1 and CDR2: SNHLY, FYNNEI. CDR3 sequence reads: CASSSGGGYTF. In DNA, the CDR3 is TGTGCCAGCAGTTCAGGGGGCGGCTACACCTTC. The full variable domain, with the rest looked up from reference TRBV2 and TRBJ1-2, is EPEVTQTPSHQVTQMGQEVILRCVPISNHLYFYWYRQILGQKVEFLVSFYNNEISEKSEIFDDQFSVERPDGSNFTLKIRSTKLEDSAMYFCASSSGGGYTFGSGTRLTVV.

The chain recombines TRBV9 with TRBJ1-6; D is possibly TRBD1 (6 bases). V was pared by 4 bases and J by 7 bases, with 18 bases between. Germline loops: CDR1 SGDLS, CDR2 YYNGEE. The CDR3 length is 16 residues. This chain's CDR3 is CASSHRADSLNSPLHF. CDR3 bases: TGTGCCAGCAGCCACAGGGCAGACAGTTTGAATTCACCCCTCCACTTT.

This rearrangement joins TRBV6-5 to TRBJ1-3; D is ambiguous. The V end was cut by 5 bases, the J end by 3 bases, with 14 bases between. The CDR3 loop spans 15 amino acids. Germline lookup yields CDR1 MNHEY and CDR2 SVGAGI. CDR3: CASSPSWGNGNTIYF. The CDR3 bases are TGTGCCAGCAGTCCCTCTTGGGGAAATGGAAACACCATATATTTT.

The chain combines TRBV5-5 with TRBJ1-4; D may be TRBD1 (5 bases). The CDR3 has 15 amino acids. Germline CDR1 SGHKS, CDR2 YYEKEE (reference sequence). Trimming left V 2 bases short and J 8 bases short, with 16 bases between. As DNA, the CDR3 is TGTGCCAGCAGCTTAGGTGCAGGGCGCGAGGAAAAACTGTTTTTT. This gives the protein CASSLGAGREEKLFF.

The rearrangement joins TRBV11-2 to TRBJ2-7; D is undetermined. Germline V gives CDR1 SGHAT, CDR2 FQNNGV. The CDR3 spans 15 residues. V was trimmed by 3 bases and J by 0 bases, leaving 12 bases between them. The CDR3 sequence is CASSLAPSSSYEQYF. CDR3 bases: TGTGCCAGCAGCTTGGCACCCTCGAGCTCCTACGAGCAGTACTTC.

The chain joins TRBV5-4 to TRBJ1-1; no clear D. The germline CDR1 and CDR2 sequences are SGHNT and YYREEE (reference sequence). The CDR3 consists of 15 residues. The V end was cut by 0 bases, the J end by 4 bases, with 13 bases between. CDR3 coding DNA: TGTGCCAGCAGCTTGGGAGTGATGGAGGTCACTGAAGCTTTCTTT. It translates to CASSLGVMEVTEAFF.

This chain connects TRBV5-5 to TRBJ1-4, with D possibly matching TRBD1 (6 bases). V was shortened by 1 base and J by 7 bases, with 8 bases between the two germline ends. Germline V gene lookup returns CDR1 SGHKS and CDR2 YYEKEE (reference sequence). This CDR3 has 13 residues. The CDR3 coding sequence is TGTGCCAGCAGCTTGACAGGGAGTGAAAAACTGTTTTTT. It translates to CASSLTGSEKLFF.